A selection of T cell receptor beta chains follows, all from one sample in a study of T and B cells in COVID-19 patients. Via MiXCR, TCRdb re-called the multiplex PCR reads, giving one row per CDR3 protein. This table has about 4,100 distinct CDR3 sequences, about 25% appearing once. Material: blood. All receptors come from a human donor with active COVID-19. The donor label of this sample is uncertain. Each CDR3 is given with its conserved first and last residue. Each record gives: D gene, J gene, V gene, clone size, CDR3 DNA, CDR3 protein. A D gene is named only where the DNA matches it firmly. A clone size is listed for some rows: how often the clone was seen (once, few, many), or a class if it is expanded.

D gene: TRBD1
J gene: TRBJ2-3
V gene: TRBV6-5
clone size: medium-sized
CDR3 DNA: TGTGCCAGCAGTTACCTAAGGACAGGGGTTACAGATACGCAGTATTTT
CDR3 protein: CASSYLRTGVTDTQYF

D gene: .
J gene: TRBJ2-2
V gene: TRBV5-4
clone size: medium-sized
CDR3 DNA: TGTGCCAGCAGCTCGGAGGACTTACCCACCGGGGAGCTGTTTTTT
CDR3 protein: CASSSEDLPTGELFF

D gene: .
J gene: TRBJ2-6
V gene: TRBV18
clone size: medium-sized
CDR3 DNA: TGTGCCAGCTCACCGGGACGGCCACCTGGGGCCAACGTCCTGACTTTC
CDR3 protein: CASSPGRPPGANVLTF

D gene: .
J gene: TRBJ1-5
V gene: TRBV13
clone size: few
CDR3 DNA: TGTGCCAGCAGCATCAGGGAGGGCAATCAGCCCCAGCATTTT
CDR3 protein: CASSIREGNQPQHF

D gene: .
J gene: TRBJ2-2
V gene: TRBV5-4
clone size: medium-sized
CDR3 DNA: TGTGCCAGCAGCCTAGGGGGGGGGAGGAACACCGGGGAGCTGTTTTTT
CDR3 protein: CASSLGGGRNTGELFF

D gene: .
J gene: TRBJ1-1
V gene: TRBV6-5
clone size: .
CDR3 DNA: TGTGCCAGCAGTGAGGGGGTTGAAGCTTTCTTT
CDR3 protein: CASSEGVEAFF

D gene: .
J gene: TRBJ1-1
V gene: TRBV10-1
clone size: few
CDR3 DNA: TGCGCCAGCAGCGGTCAGGGGCACACTGAAGCTTTCTTT
CDR3 protein: CASSGQGHTEAFF

D gene: TRBD1
J gene: TRBJ1-1
V gene: TRBV19
clone size: medium-sized
CDR3 DNA: TGTGCCAGTAGTGCTCCGGGACAGGACACTGAAGCTTTCTTT
CDR3 protein: CASSAPGQDTEAFF

D gene: TRBD1
J gene: TRBJ1-6
V gene: TRBV20-1
clone size: .
CDR3 DNA: TGCAGTGCTCGGGACAGCTCGGGTTCACCCCTCCACTTT
CDR3 protein: CSARDSSGSPLHF

D gene: TRBD1
J gene: TRBJ1-2
V gene: TRBV27
clone size: .
CDR3 DNA: TGTGCCAGCTGTGAAGCTGGGACAGCTGGCTACACCTTC
CDR3 protein: CASCEAGTAGYTF

D gene: TRBD1
J gene: TRBJ1-1
V gene: TRBV10-3
clone size: medium-sized
CDR3 DNA: TGTGCCATTACACAGGGGGCTGGAACTGAAGCTTTCTTT
CDR3 protein: CAITQGAGTEAFF

D gene: .
J gene: TRBJ2-3
V gene: TRBV6-5
clone size: medium-sized
CDR3 DNA: TGTGCCAGCAGTTACTCGGGGGGAACTAGCACAGATACGCAGTATTTT
CDR3 protein: CASSYSGGTSTDTQYF

D gene: .
J gene: TRBJ1-2
V gene: TRBV18
clone size: medium-sized
CDR3 DNA: TGTGCCAGCTCACCCGCTGCTGGGGGCGATGGCTACACCTTC
CDR3 protein: CASSPAAGGDGYTF

D gene: TRBD1
J gene: TRBJ1-5
V gene: TRBV20-1
clone size: .
CDR3 DNA: TGCAGTGCTAGAGAGGGGGGACAGGGACCCTATAGCAATCAGCCCCAGCATTTT
CDR3 protein: CSAREGGQGPYSNQPQHF

D gene: TRBD1
J gene: TRBJ1-1
V gene: TRBV5-5
clone size: few
CDR3 DNA: TGTGCCAGCAGCTGGGAGGGACAGGGGAACACTGAAGCTTTCTTT
CDR3 protein: CASSWEGQGNTEAFF

D gene: .
J gene: TRBJ2-5
V gene: TRBV11-2
clone size: few
CDR3 DNA: TGTGCCAGCAGCTCTGGGGAGAGAAGGACCCAGTACTTC
CDR3 protein: CASSSGERRTQYF

D gene: .
J gene: TRBJ2-2
V gene: TRBV12-3/TRBV12-4
clone size: .
CDR3 DNA: TGTGCCAGCAGTTTGAGAGGCTCCACCAGGGAGCTGTTTTTT
CDR3 protein: CASSLRGSTRELFF

D gene: TRBD1
J gene: TRBJ1-1
V gene: TRBV5-1
clone size: .
CDR3 DNA: TGCGCCAGCAGCTACCCACAGGGGGTAAACACTGAAGCTTTCTTT
CDR3 protein: CASSYPQGVNTEAFF

D gene: TRBD1
J gene: TRBJ2-5
V gene: TRBV19
clone size: medium-sized
CDR3 DNA: TGTGCCAGTAGTCCCAGCCCGGACAGGGGAGAGACCCAGTACTTC
CDR3 protein: CASSPSPDRGETQYF

D gene: TRBD1
J gene: TRBJ1-1
V gene: TRBV29-1
clone size: medium-sized
CDR3 DNA: TGCAGCGTTGAAGATGCCCCGGGACAGTTGAACACTGAAGCTTTCTTT
CDR3 protein: CSVEDAPGQLNTEAFF

D gene: TRBD1
J gene: TRBJ1-2
V gene: TRBV19
clone size: once
CDR3 DNA: TGTGCCAGTAGTTCCCGGACAGGGGGCGCGAATTCTCTTGGCTACACCTTC
CDR3 protein: CASSSRTGGANSLGYTF

D gene: .
J gene: TRBJ2-7
V gene: TRBV5-1
clone size: few
CDR3 DNA: TGCGCCAGCAGCTCGGGTGGGGGGTCAACCTACGAGCAGTACTTC
CDR3 protein: CASSSGGGSTYEQYF

D gene: .
J gene: TRBJ1-4
V gene: TRBV7-9
clone size: few
CDR3 DNA: TGTGCCAGCAGCCTGGGGGCGCACGGGCCTAACCATGAAAAACTGTTTTTT
CDR3 protein: CASSLGAHGPNHEKLFF

D gene: .
J gene: TRBJ2-5
V gene: TRBV19
clone size: once
CDR3 DNA: TGTGCCAGTAGTAAGACAAAGCAAGAGACCCAGTACTTC
CDR3 protein: CASSKTKQETQYF

D gene: TRBD2
J gene: TRBJ2-3
V gene: TRBV7-2
clone size: .
CDR3 DNA: TGTGCCAGCAACCTAGCGGGGGTGGTTTCAGATACGCAGTATTTT
CDR3 protein: CASNLAGVVSDTQYF

D gene: .
J gene: TRBJ2-2
V gene: TRBV20-1
clone size: .
CDR3 DNA: TGCAGTGCTAGGGCTCGGGGCAACACCGGGGAGCTGTTTTTT
CDR3 protein: CSARARGNTGELFF

D gene: .
J gene: TRBJ1-2
V gene: TRBV14
clone size: .
CDR3 DNA: TGTGCCAGCAGCCCCATTGGCGCGGGGGTGTTGCTGGATGGCTACACCTTC
CDR3 protein: CASSPIGAGVLLDGYTF

D gene: TRBD1
J gene: TRBJ2-1
V gene: TRBV12-3/TRBV12-4
clone size: .
CDR3 DNA: TGTGCCAGCAGTACTACTCCGGGACAGGGGGCGAGAAATGAGCAGTTCTTC
CDR3 protein: CASSTTPGQGARNEQFF

D gene: .
J gene: TRBJ2-2
V gene: TRBV27
clone size: medium-sized
CDR3 DNA: TGTGCCAGCAGTGCTACTTGGGGGGAGCTGTTTTTT
CDR3 protein: CASSATWGELFF

D gene: .
J gene: TRBJ1-3
V gene: TRBV24-1
clone size: .
CDR3 DNA: TGTGCCACCAGTCCCAAAAACCTCTCTGGAAACACCATATATTTT
CDR3 protein: CATSPKNLSGNTIYF

D gene: .
J gene: TRBJ2-2
V gene: TRBV6-5
clone size: medium-sized
CDR3 DNA: TGTGCCAGCAGCAACGGTGGGGGGGCGGACACCGGGGAGCTGTTTTTT
CDR3 protein: CASSNGGGADTGELFF

D gene: .
J gene: TRBJ2-3
V gene: TRBV6-4
clone size: .
CDR3 DNA: TGTGCCAGCAGTGACTCTGCGGGACGCACAGATACGCAGTATTTT
CDR3 protein: CASSDSAGRTDTQYF

D gene: .
J gene: TRBJ1-4
V gene: TRBV7-9
clone size: .
CDR3 DNA: TGTGCCAGCAGCTTGATCGGGGGTGGTGAAAAACTGTTTTTT
CDR3 protein: CASSLIGGGEKLFF

D gene: .
J gene: TRBJ1-1
V gene: TRBV28
clone size: few
CDR3 DNA: TGTGCCAGCAGTTTCATAGAAAACACTGAAGCTTTCTTT
CDR3 protein: CASSFIENTEAFF

D gene: TRBD1
J gene: TRBJ2-3
V gene: TRBV19
clone size: medium-sized
CDR3 DNA: TGTGCCAGTAGTATAGGGACAGGGGCTAGCACAGATACGCAGTATTTT
CDR3 protein: CASSIGTGASTDTQYF

D gene: .
J gene: TRBJ2-3
V gene: TRBV20-1
clone size: .
CDR3 DNA: TGCAGTGCTAGCTTGACAGATACGCAGTATTTT
CDR3 protein: CSASLTDTQYF

D gene: TRBD2
J gene: TRBJ2-3
V gene: TRBV6-6
clone size: medium-sized
CDR3 DNA: TGTGCCAGCAGTTACTTAGGACTAGCGACCCTCCCAGATACGCAGTATTTT
CDR3 protein: CASSYLGLATLPDTQYF

D gene: .
J gene: TRBJ2-7
V gene: TRBV21-1
clone size: few
CDR3 DNA: TGTGCCACCTCCCGGGACGCCAACTCCTACGAGCAGTACTTC
CDR3 protein: CATSRDANSYEQYF

D gene: .
J gene: TRBJ2-3
V gene: TRBV6-4
clone size: medium-sized
CDR3 DNA: TGTGCCAGCAGTGACAGGGGAGGTGGGGATACGCAGTATTTT
CDR3 protein: CASSDRGGGDTQYF

D gene: .
J gene: TRBJ2-1
V gene: TRBV6-5
clone size: .
CDR3 DNA: TGTGCCATCAGTTTCTCGGACCTATACAATGAGCAGTTCTTC
CDR3 protein: CAISFSDLYNEQFF

D gene: .
J gene: TRBJ2-5
V gene: TRBV5-1
clone size: many
CDR3 DNA: TGCGCCAGCAGCTTGTCGGCAGAAGAGACCCAGTACTTC
CDR3 protein: CASSLSAEETQYF

D gene: .
J gene: TRBJ2-5
V gene: TRBV12-3/TRBV12-4
clone size: few
CDR3 DNA: TGTGCCAGCAGTTTGGGGCCTCAAGAGACCCAGTACTTC
CDR3 protein: CASSLGPQETQYF

D gene: TRBD1
J gene: TRBJ2-5
V gene: TRBV19
clone size: medium-sized
CDR3 DNA: TGTGCCAGTAGTCCCGGGACAGCCTATGAGACCCAGTACTTC
CDR3 protein: CASSPGTAYETQYF

D gene: TRBD1
J gene: TRBJ2-3
V gene: TRBV15
clone size: medium-sized
CDR3 DNA: TGTGCCACCAGCAGCCGGACAGGGTTAGATACGCAGTATTTT
CDR3 protein: CATSSRTGLDTQYF

D gene: .
J gene: TRBJ2-3
V gene: TRBV2
clone size: .
CDR3 DNA: TGTGCCAGCATGGGCGGGGGCTTCACAGATACGCAGTATTTT
CDR3 protein: CASMGGGFTDTQYF

D gene: .
J gene: TRBJ1-1
V gene: TRBV19
clone size: few
CDR3 DNA: TGTGCCAGTAGTCCAGGGGAGTTTACTGAAGCTTTCTTT
CDR3 protein: CASSPGEFTEAFF

D gene: .
J gene: TRBJ2-5
V gene: TRBV6-5
clone size: .
CDR3 DNA: TGTGCCACCAGTGGCCGAACCGTCAAGGAAGCCTCCAAAGAGACCCAGTACTTC
CDR3 protein: CATSGRTVKEASKETQYF

D gene: .
J gene: TRBJ2-1
V gene: TRBV12-3/TRBV12-4
clone size: many
CDR3 DNA: TGTGCCAGCAGTTTAGGGGGGGGGCGTTACAATGAGCAGTTCTTC
CDR3 protein: CASSLGGGRYNEQFF

D gene: .
J gene: TRBJ2-3
V gene: TRBV24-1
clone size: few
CDR3 DNA: TGTGCCACCAGTGACTCTGACGGAGCCCGCACAGATACGCAGTATTTT
CDR3 protein: CATSDSDGARTDTQYF

D gene: .
J gene: TRBJ2-1
V gene: TRBV11-2
clone size: .
CDR3 DNA: TGTGCCAGCAGCTTCCGGACAGATGAGCAGTTCTTC
CDR3 protein: CASSFRTDEQFF

D gene: .
J gene: TRBJ2-7
V gene: TRBV5-4
clone size: medium-sized
CDR3 DNA: TGTGCCAGCAGCCACCTGACCATTGGGAACGAGCAGTACTTC
CDR3 protein: CASSHLTIGNEQYF

D gene: .
J gene: TRBJ1-1
V gene: TRBV6-5
clone size: .
CDR3 DNA: TGTGCCAGCAGTGAGCTACGGCCTGAAGCTTTCTTT
CDR3 protein: CASSELRPEAFF

D gene: .
J gene: TRBJ1-1
V gene: TRBV18
clone size: .
CDR3 DNA: TGTGCCAGCTCACCGGGAGAGAACTCCTTCTCATTCACTGAAGCTTTCTTT
CDR3 protein: CASSPGENSFSFTEAFF

D gene: .
J gene: TRBJ2-1
V gene: TRBV5-5
clone size: medium-sized
CDR3 DNA: TGTGCCAGCAGCTGGGGGTCTGAAGTTGAGCAGTTCTTC
CDR3 protein: CASSWGSEVEQFF

D gene: .
J gene: TRBJ2-3
V gene: TRBV7-9
clone size: .
CDR3 DNA: TGTGCCAGCACCCCAGGGCAGCGGGCCTCCACAGATACGCAGTATTTT
CDR3 protein: CASTPGQRASTDTQYF

D gene: .
J gene: TRBJ2-3
V gene: TRBV7-6
clone size: medium-sized
CDR3 DNA: TGTGCCAGCAGCTCCGGGACTCCTCCAGATACGCAGTATTTT
CDR3 protein: CASSSGTPPDTQYF

D gene: TRBD1
J gene: TRBJ1-4
V gene: TRBV7-9
clone size: .
CDR3 DNA: TGTGCCAGCAGCTCGGACAGGGTTAATGAAAAACTGTTTTTT
CDR3 protein: CASSSDRVNEKLFF